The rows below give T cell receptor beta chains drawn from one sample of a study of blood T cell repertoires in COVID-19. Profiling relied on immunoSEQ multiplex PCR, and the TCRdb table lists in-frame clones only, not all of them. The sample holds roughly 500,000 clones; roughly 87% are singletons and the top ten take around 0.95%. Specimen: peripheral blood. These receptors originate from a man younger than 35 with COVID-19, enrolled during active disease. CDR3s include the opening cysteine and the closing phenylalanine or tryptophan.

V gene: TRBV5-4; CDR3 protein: CASSLLAGGFYEQYF
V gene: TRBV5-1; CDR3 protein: CASRRDPGGETQYF
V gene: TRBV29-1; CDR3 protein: CSVETSGNTGELFF
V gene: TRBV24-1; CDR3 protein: CATSDRTGLETQYF
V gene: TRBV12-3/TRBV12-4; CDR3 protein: CASTTGNLETQYF
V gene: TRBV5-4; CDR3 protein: CASSWGLAGLAGELFF
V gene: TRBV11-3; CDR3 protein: CASSSGTAYEQYF
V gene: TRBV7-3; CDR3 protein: CASSPVGSGEQYF
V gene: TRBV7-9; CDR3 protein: CATGAEGNEQYF
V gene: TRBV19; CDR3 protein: CASSRTSGGAYEQYF
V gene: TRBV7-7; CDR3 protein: CASSLDRSTYNEQFF
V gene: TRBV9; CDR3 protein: CASSHRQGAFTGNTIYF
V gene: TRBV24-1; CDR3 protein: CATSDPRTPGETQYF
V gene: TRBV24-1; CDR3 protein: CATRDGATSGKDTQYF
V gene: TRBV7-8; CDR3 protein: CARRTVRVLDTEAFF
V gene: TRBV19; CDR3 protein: CASSIWLADQETQYF
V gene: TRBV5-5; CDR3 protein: CASSHPGVGQPQHF
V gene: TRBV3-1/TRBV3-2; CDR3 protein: CASSLGVDTQYF
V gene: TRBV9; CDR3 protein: CASSIRGGSPLHF
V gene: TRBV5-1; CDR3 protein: CASSWGQGWRTDTQYF
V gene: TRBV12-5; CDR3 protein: CASGLGRGRTDTQYF
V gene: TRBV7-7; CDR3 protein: CASSPQLAGDAGELFF
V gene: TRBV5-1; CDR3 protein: CASSFLAGGGTGELFF
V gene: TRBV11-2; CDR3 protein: CASSLDRGRGTEAFF
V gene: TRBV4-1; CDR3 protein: CASSRSGVRGDGNTIYF
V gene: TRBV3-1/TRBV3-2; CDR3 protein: CASSQGLAGGLPEQFF
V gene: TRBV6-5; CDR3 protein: CASSYKGASYEQYF
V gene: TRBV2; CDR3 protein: CASSEGLAGGGEQFF
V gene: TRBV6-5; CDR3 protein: CASSQTGIVNTIYF
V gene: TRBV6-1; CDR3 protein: CASSEVKGVGNTIYF
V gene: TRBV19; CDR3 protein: CASNRHRLSTNEKLFF
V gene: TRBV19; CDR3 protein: CASSTPHRGTYTDTQYF
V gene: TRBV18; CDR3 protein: CASSPDRGLYEQYF
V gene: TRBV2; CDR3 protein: CASENPGLRGPHEQYF
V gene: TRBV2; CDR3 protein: CASMVPGRGYTF
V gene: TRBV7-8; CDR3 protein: CASSPPRGTSGYEQYF
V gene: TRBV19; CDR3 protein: CASSPLRGETQYF
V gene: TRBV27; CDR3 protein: CASRRQGVNEQFF
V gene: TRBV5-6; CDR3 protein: CASSFGQRRGYF
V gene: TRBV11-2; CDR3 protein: CASSLTFGNTGELFF
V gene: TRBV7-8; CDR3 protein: CASSPTGLPYEQYF
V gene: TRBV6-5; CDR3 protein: CASSSTGEAFF
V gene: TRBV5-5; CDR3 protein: CASSLDGDSLNQPQHF
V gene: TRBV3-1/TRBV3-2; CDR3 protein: CASSQVAGAGSYNEQFF
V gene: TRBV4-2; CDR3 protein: CASSQPTGVTEAFF
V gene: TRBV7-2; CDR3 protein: CASSLAGGRETQYF
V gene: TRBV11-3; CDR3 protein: CASSLGRANYGYTF
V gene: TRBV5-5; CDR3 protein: CASSFYQGLSDTIYF
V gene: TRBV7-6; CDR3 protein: CASSLLTSGRANEQFF
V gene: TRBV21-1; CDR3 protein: CASSDTGGDAEAFF
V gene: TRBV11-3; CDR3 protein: CASSFERSYEQYF
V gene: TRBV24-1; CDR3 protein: CATSDSRTGGGRAFF
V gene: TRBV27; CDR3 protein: CASSPWPKAGEKLFF
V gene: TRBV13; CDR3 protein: CASSFRKRDTDTQYF
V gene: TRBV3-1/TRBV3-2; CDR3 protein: CASSQGTGEGKLFF
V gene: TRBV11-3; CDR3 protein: CASSLGGLAGVNEQFF
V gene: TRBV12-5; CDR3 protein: CASGSVLGTGGFEQFF
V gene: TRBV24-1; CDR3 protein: CATSESSRYNEQFF